The 15 T cell receptor beta chains in this list originate from one sample, sequenced in a study of radiation and T cells in renal cell carcinoma (TCRdb year 2020). Read against the paper, the sample's time point label means: blood 2 weeks post-SBRT. The meaning of the sample's treatment or condition label: 15 Gy SBRT to primary tumor, nephrectomy 4 weeks later. The receptor library was made with the immunoSEQ multiplex PCR assay. As stored in TCRdb, this immuneACCESS dataset retains in-frame rearrangements with V and J assigned. A fraction of the clones does not appear; measured against another copy, unresolved V genes explain less than half of the discrepancy, and the remainder lacks a known reason. The sample records 100,000 to 150,000 clones, around nine tenths of which are singletons. The top ten constitute approximately 6% of the sample. This specimen was blood, taken from a patient whose treatment included radiotherapy and nephrectomy. The receptors stem from a woman in her seventies with renal cell carcinoma.

The J gene is TRBJ1-2, the V gene TRBV30; D ambiguous. This CDR3 comprises 15 residues. Trimming left V 2 bases short and J 0 bases short, with 13 bases between. Germline CDR1 reads GTSNPN; CDR2 reads SVGIG (reference sequence). The CDR3 DNA sequence: TGTGCCTGGAGTACTTCCAGGAAAACTAACTATGGCTACACCTTC. It specifies CAWSTSRKTNYGYTF.

V gene TRBV9 combines with J gene TRBJ2-2; D might be TRBD1 (6 bases). Germline V gene data show CDR1 as SGDLS and CDR2 as YYNGEE. There are 16 residues in the CDR3. V lost 0 bases and J 0 bases, leaving 9 bases between the germline ends. CDR3 nucleotides: TGTGCCAGCAGCGTAGAGGACAGATCGAACACCGGGGAGCTGTTTTTT. It translates to CASSVEDRSNTGELFF.

This chain links TRBV7-9 with TRBJ2-7; 7 bases are a match to TRBD1. CDR3 length: 15 amino acids. Germline V gene lookup returns CDR1 SEHNR and CDR2 FQNEAQ (reference sequence). The ends lost 5 bases at V and 2 bases at J; junction bases unmatched: 9. CDR3 nucleotide sequence: TGTGCCAGCAGCCCTACGACAGGGCTTACCTACGAGCAGTACTTC. It encodes CASSPTTGLTYEQYF. Full variable domain (outside the CDR3, taken from reference TRBV7-9 and TRBJ2-7): DTGVSQNPRHKITKRGQNVTFRCDPISEHNRLYWYRQTLGQGPEFLTYFQNEAQLEKSRLLSDRFSAERPKGSFSTLEIQRTEQGDSAMYLCASSPTTGLTYEQYFGPGTRLTVT.

V and J are TRBV9 and TRBJ1-2; weak D call: TRBD1 (6 bases). The length of the CDR3 is 14 residues. Trimming removed 3 bases at V and 4 bases at J, with 13 bases between. Germline V CDR1 and CDR2: SGDLS, YYNGEE. This CDR3 reads CASSDAGTLYGYTF. Here the CDR3 DNA reads TGTGCCAGCAGCGACGCCGGGACACTCTATGGCTACACCTTC.

The genes are TRBV7-5 and TRBJ2-1. TRBV7-5 is a pseudogene segment. This CDR3 has 16 amino acids. The chain's CDR3 is CARSPWTWSSYNEQFF. In DNA, the CDR3 is TGTGCCAGAAGCCCGTGGACGTGGAGCTCCTACAATGAGCAGTTCTTC.

V is TRBV9 and J is TRBJ2-7; D might be TRBD1 (5 bases). CDR1 and CDR2 from the germline V gene are SGDLS and YYNGEE. V was pared by 4 bases and J by 3 bases, with 11 bases between. This CDR3 comprises 13 residues. The DNA of the CDR3 is TGTGCCAGCAGCCCGCACCAGGGCTACGAGCAGTACTTC. Its translation is CASSPHQGYEQYF.

The chain joins TRBV19 to TRBJ2-2; 8 bases are shared with TRBD1. This CDR3 is built from 16 residues. Germline lookup yields CDR1 LNHDA and CDR2 SQIVND (reference sequence). Trimming cost V 3 bases and J 0 bases; bases outside gene matches: 3. The CDR3 spells CASSIVQGANTGELFF. The CDR3 bases are TGTGCCAGTAGTATCGTACAGGGGGCGAACACCGGGGAGCTGTTTTTT.

V and J are TRBV7-2 and TRBJ1-3; D unresolved. The CDR3 has 15 residues. Deletions cut 6 bases from V and 0 bases from J, with 12 bases between. Germline V gene lookup returns CDR1 SGHTA and CDR2 FQGNSA. CDR3 nucleotide sequence: TGTGCCAGCAGTTCTCTTGGCCGCTCTGGAAACACCATATATTTT. It specifies CASSSLGRSGNTIYF.

The chain links TRBV28 to TRBJ1-2, with D unresolved. Deletions cut 7 bases from V and 9 bases from J, with 15 bases between. CDR1 and CDR2 (germline): MDHEN, SYDVKM. CDR3 length: 12 amino acids. In nucleotides, the CDR3 is TGTGCCAGCACTGTCAGCCCGTCGAGCTACACCTTC. This gives the protein CASTVSPSSYTF.

The chain carries TRBV5-4 and TRBJ2-2; TRBD2 matches at 9 bases. Germline-derived CDR1 and CDR2 are SGHNT and YYREEE (reference sequence). The junction had 3 bases not matched to a gene; V was cut back by 4 bases and J by 2 bases. The CDR3 runs to 15 residues. The CDR3 loop is CASSATSGNTGELFF. CDR3 nucleotide sequence: TGTGCCAGCAGCGCGACTAGCGGTAACACCGGGGAGCTGTTTTTT.

The chain is built from TRBV5-1 and TRBJ2-2; D perhaps matches TRBD2 (6 bases). Germline CDR1 SGHRS, CDR2 YFSETQ. The V and J ends lost 0 bases and 4 bases respectively, with 10 bases between them. The CDR3 consists of 15 residues. The DNA of the CDR3 is TGCGCCAGCAGCTTGGTAGGAGCGGGCACCGGGGAGCTGTTTTTT. Amino acids: CASSLVGAGTGELFF. Looking up the rest from reference TRBV5-1 and TRBJ2-2 gives the full variable domain: KAGVTQTPRYLIKTRGQQVTLSCSPISGHRSVSWYQQTPGQGLQFLFEYFSETQRNKGNFPGRFSGRQFSNSRSEMNVSTLELGDSALYLCASSLVGAGTGELFFGEGSRLTVL.

The gene calls are TRBV5-4 and TRBJ2-5; D tentatively fits TRBD1 or TRBD2 (6 bases each). The CDR3 has 14 residues. Germline V gene sequence: CDR1 SGHNT, CDR2 YYREEE (reference sequence). The germline V and J ends were trimmed by 4 bases and 5 bases, with 15 bases remaining between them. For the CDR3, the DNA is TGTGCCAGCAGCAACGCAGGAGGGGGGGAGACCCAGTACTTC. Translation: CASSNAGGGETQYF.

The V and J genes are TRBV10-1 and TRBJ2-3; no clear D gene. CDR1 is WNHNN and CDR2 is SYGVQD in the germline V gene (reference sequence). This CDR3 contains 11 residues. CDR3 sequence (DNA): TGCGCTTCTATGCAAGCTCACACGCAGTATTTT. Its protein product is CASMQAHTQYF.

V usage is TRBV30 and J usage is TRBJ2-5; TRBD2 agrees at 9 bases. Germline V CDR1 and CDR2: GTSNPN, SVGIG (reference sequence). There are 16 residues in the CDR3. Trimming removed 0 bases from V and 0 bases from J; junction bases left unmatched: 5. CDR3 sequence: CAWSVPAGGDQETQYF. CDR3 coding DNA: TGTGCCTGGAGTGTCCCAGCGGGGGGTGACCAAGAGACCCAGTACTTC.

This clone was counted a single time. Other DNA sequences in this sample translate to the same CDR3. The V gene is TRBV9, the J gene TRBJ1-3; D gene unclear. Germline V gives CDR1 SGDLS, CDR2 YYNGEE. V lost 0 bases, J lost 4 bases, and 8 bases lay in between. The CDR3 totals 14 residues. The CDR3: CASSVEESGNTIYF. CDR3 bases: TGTGCCAGCAGCGTAGAGGAGTCGGGAAACACCATATATTTT.